The 5 T cell receptor beta chains reported below all come from one sample, sequenced in a study of breast tumors, draining lymph nodes, adjacent tissues. TCRdb re-called the multiplex PCR reads with MiXCR, one entry per CDR3 protein. The sample holds around 300,000 distinct CDR3 sequences, under 35% seen once. Breast cancer patients provided tissue from their axillary draining lymph nodes. The specimen was axillary lymph node tissue. Receptors originate from a female donor with breast cancer. Some clones in this sample may be carry-over from other donors' samples.

This clonotype was observed at least ten times. The chain joins TRBV12-3 or TRBV12-4 to TRBJ2-3, with 8 bases that match TRBD2. Trimming cost V 3 bases and J 5 bases; bases outside gene matches: 4. The CDR3 length is 14 residues. Written as DNA, the CDR3 is TGTGCCAGCAGTTTTCTGACTAGCGAAGATACGCAGTATTTT. Its translation: CASSFLTSEDTQYF.

This clonotype was picked up many times. This chain uses TRBV4-1 with TRBJ2-5; 9 bases fit TRBD2. The CDR3 length is 17 residues. Per the germline V gene, CDR1 is MGHRA and CDR2 is YSYEKL. Unmatched junction bases numbered 5, after V lost 0 bases and J lost 0 bases. CDR3 region: CASSQEGASGNQETQYF. The CDR3 DNA reads TGCGCCAGCAGCCAAGAAGGGGCTAGCGGGAACCAAGAGACCCAGTACTTC.

On this clonotype itself: This could be a read error, since a much larger clone is one nucleotide away. This sequence joins TRBV6-5 and TRBJ1-2, with D perhaps matching TRBD1 (5 bases). This CDR3 comprises 13 residues. V shed 6 bases and J shed 1 base, with 9 bases lying between them. Germline V gene sequence: CDR1 MNHEY, CDR2 SVGAGI. The CDR3 region has the DNA TGTGCCAGCAGCCGTGGGGGTAACTATGGCTACACCTTC. This translates into CASSRGGNYGYTF.

In regard to this clonotype: A clone one base away is much larger, so this may be a read error. The chain recombines TRBV5-1 with TRBJ2-5; D tentatively reads TRBD1 or TRBD2 (5 bases each). The CDR3 has 15 amino acids. Germline CDR1 and CDR2: SGHRS and YFSETQ. The CDR3 loop is CAGSHRDLLRETQYF. The CDR3 bases are TGCGCCGGCAGCCACCGGGACCTCTTGAGAGAGACCCAGTACTTC.

About this clonotype: With a much larger clone just one base away, this may be a read error. The chain uses TRBV24-1 and TRBJ1-5; 11 bases fit TRBD1. The CDR3 covers 16 residues. The germline V gene encodes CDR1 KGHDR and CDR2 SFDVKD. For the CDR3, the DNA is TGTGCCACCGGTGATACGAGGACAGGGGGCTATCAGCCCCAGCATTTT. The encoded protein is CATGDTRTGGYQPQHF.